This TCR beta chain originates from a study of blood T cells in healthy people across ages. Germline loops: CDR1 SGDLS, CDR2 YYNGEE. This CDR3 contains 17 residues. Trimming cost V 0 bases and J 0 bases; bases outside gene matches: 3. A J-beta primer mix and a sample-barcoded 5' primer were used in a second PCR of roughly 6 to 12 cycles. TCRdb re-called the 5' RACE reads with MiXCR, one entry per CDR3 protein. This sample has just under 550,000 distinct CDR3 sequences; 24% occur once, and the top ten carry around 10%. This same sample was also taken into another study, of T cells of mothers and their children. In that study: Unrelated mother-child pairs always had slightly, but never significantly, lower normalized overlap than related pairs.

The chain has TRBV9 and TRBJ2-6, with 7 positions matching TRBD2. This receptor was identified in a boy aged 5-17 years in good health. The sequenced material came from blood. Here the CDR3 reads CASSVVPGGSGANVLTF. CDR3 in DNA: TGTGCCAGCAGCGTAGTTCCGGGGGGCTCTGGGGCCAACGTCCTGACTTTC.